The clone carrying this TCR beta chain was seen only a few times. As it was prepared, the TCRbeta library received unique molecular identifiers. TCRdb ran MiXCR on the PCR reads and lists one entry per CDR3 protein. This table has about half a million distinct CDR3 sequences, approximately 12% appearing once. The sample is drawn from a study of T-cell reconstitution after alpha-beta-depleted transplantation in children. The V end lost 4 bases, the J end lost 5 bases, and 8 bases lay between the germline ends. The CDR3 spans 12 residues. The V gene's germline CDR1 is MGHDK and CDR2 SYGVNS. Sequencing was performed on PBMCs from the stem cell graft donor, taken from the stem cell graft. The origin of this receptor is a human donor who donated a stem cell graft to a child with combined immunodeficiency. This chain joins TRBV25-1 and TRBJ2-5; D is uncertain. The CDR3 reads CASSVFLETQYF. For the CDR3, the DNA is TGTGCCAGCAGTGTGTTCCTGGAGACCCAGTACTTC.